The clone carrying this T cell receptor (beta chain) was recorded many times. Its antigen is currently unknown. The CDR3 covers 14 residues. The germline CDR1 and CDR2 sequences are MNHEY and SVGAGI. V lost 6 bases, J lost 9 bases, and 7 bases stayed unmatched. Axillary draining lymph nodes of breast cancer patients supplied the node samples. These data originate in a study of breast tumors, draining lymph nodes, adjacent tissues. TCRdb ran MiXCR on the multiplex PCR reads and lists one entry per CDR3 protein. The data show 200,000 or so distinct CDR3 sequences, approximately 33% seen once. Study results and limitations: Findings are consistent with lymph node origin and intratumoral expansion of most tumor T cells. Compared with basal-like, luminal-like tumors shared significantly more repertoire with nontumor tissue. Data only fit, rather than demonstrated, lymph node origin of most tumor T cells. Compared with lymph nodes, tumors were less diverse; compared with nontumor tissue, more.

The rearrangement joins TRBV6-5 to TRBJ1-6, with 8 positions matching TRBD1. The source of this sequence is a female donor with breast cancer. Some clones in this sample may be carry-over from other donors' samples. Input material: axillary lymph node tissue. CDR3 in amino acids: CASSPDRDGSPLHF. DNA of the CDR3: TGTGCCAGCAGCCCGGACAGGGATGGTTCACCCCTCCACTTT.